This T cell receptor (beta chain) stems from a study of control samples from healthy donors and cancer patients. The CDR3 is 15 residues long. Between the trimmed V and J ends, which lost 2 bases and 5 bases, there was a span of 13 bases. CDR1 and CDR2 from the germline V gene are MNHEY and SVGAGI. The data were produced by immunoSEQ multiplex PCR, yet TCRdb's version contains in-frame clones alone and is incomplete. The data contain 50,000 to 75,000 clones, approximately 85% of them singletons. Sequenced material: blood. The source of this sequence is a middle-aged man in good health. The V and J genes are TRBV6-5 and TRBJ2-4, with D possibly called TRBD1 or TRBD2 (5 bases each). In DNA, the CDR3 is TGTGCCAGCAGTTACGGGGGTACGGTGGAAAACATTCAGTACTTC. Translation: CASSYGGTVENIQYF.